This entry concerns a single T cell receptor beta chain. Its specificity is unknown. Per the germline V gene, CDR1 is SQVTM and CDR2 is ANQGSEA. The CDR3 has 16 residues. The sample belongs to a study of CXCR3-negative and CXCR3-positive naive CD8 T cells. Regarding the study as a whole: Higher TRB CDR3 hydrophobicity marked CXCR3-positive naive cells relative to CXCR3-negative naive cells. The authors found comparable surface CD5 between naive subsets and inferred TCR strength from TRB CDR3 properties. CXCR3-negative and CXCR3-positive naive cells shared comparable TRBV-TRBJ usage, but memory cells did not.

Via 5' RACE with UMI labels, TRB cDNA libraries were prepared. TCRdb reanalyzed the 5' RACE reads and collapses them to one entry per CDR3 protein, without DNA. Seen in this sample are 140,000 to 150,000 distinct CDR3 sequences; the ten most common clones hold under 0.35%. Definition of naive CD8+ T cells rested on a CD45RO-CCR7+CD27+CD95- profile. The sequenced sample was naive CXCR3+ CD8+ T cells from blood. Subset specified: CD45RO-CCR7+CD27+CD95- naive CD8+ T cells expressing CXCR3 (TNR3+). The sequence was collected from a human donor in good health. Some clones in this sample may be carry-over from other donors' samples. This sequence joins TRBV29-1 and TRBJ2-5; the TRBD1 assignment by TCRdb is unverifiable without DNA. The CDR3 sequence is CSGMGVKGRFEETQYF.